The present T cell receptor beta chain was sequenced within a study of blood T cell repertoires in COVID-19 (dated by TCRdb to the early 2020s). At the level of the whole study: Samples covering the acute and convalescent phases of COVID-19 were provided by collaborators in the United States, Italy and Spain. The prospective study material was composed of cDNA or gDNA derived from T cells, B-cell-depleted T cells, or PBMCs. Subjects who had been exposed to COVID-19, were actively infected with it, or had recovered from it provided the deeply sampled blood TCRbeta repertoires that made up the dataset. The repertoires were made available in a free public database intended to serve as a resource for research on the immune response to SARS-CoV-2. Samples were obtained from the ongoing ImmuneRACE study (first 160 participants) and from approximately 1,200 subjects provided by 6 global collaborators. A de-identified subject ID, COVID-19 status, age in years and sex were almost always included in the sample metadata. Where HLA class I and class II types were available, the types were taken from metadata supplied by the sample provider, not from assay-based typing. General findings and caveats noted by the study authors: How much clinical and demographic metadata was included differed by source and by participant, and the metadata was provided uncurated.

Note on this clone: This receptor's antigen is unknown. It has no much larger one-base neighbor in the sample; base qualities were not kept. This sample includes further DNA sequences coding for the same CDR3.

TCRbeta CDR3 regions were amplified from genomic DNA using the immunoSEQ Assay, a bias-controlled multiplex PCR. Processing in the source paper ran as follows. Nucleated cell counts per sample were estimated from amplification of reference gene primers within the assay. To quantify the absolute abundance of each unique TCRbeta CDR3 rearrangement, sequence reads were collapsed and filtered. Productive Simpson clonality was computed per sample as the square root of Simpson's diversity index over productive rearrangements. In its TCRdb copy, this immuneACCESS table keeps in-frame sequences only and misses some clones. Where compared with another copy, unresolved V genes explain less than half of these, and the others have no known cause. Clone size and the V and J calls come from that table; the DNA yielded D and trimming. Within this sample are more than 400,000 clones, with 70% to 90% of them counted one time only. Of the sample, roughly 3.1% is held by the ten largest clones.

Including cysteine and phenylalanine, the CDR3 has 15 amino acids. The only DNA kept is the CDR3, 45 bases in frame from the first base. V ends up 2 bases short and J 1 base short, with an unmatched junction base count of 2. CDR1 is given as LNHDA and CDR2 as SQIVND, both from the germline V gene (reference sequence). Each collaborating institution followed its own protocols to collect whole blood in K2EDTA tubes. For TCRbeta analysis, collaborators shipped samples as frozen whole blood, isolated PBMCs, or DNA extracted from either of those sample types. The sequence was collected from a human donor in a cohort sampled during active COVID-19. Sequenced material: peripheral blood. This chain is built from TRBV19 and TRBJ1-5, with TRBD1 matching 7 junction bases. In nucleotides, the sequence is TGTGCCAGTAGTATACAGGGGGGAAGCAATCAGCCCCAGCATTTT. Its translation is CASSIQGGSNQPQHF.